This T cell receptor beta chain was sequenced for a study of cytotoxic CD8 clonotypes in ibrutinib-treated CLL. The repertoire was sequenced with immunoSEQ multiplex PCR; TCRdb's copy has only in-frame clones and lacks some. The sample carries over 100,000 clones, 70% to 90% recorded once. Whole-study results and caveats: Upon ibrutinib response clonality rose, and upon progression it fell back toward baseline.

The J segment lost 0 bases and the V segment lost 3 bases, leaving 12 bases of the junction unmatched. Germline assignment: CDR1 MNHNS and CDR2 SASEGT. The CDR3 is 19 amino acids. The sample holds a few counts of this clone. Its antigen is still unknown. The receptor comes from a human donor with chronic lymphocytic leukemia. The sequencing used PBMCs, collected after 24 months of ibrutinib treatment. The gene calls are TRBV6-1 and TRBJ2-3; TRBD2 agrees at 10 bases. DNA of the CDR3: TGTGCCAGCAGTGAGATATTAGCGGGGGGCTCCGCTAGCACAGATACGCAGTATTTT. Translating it yields CASSEILAGGSASTDTQYF.